The 22 T cell receptor beta chains below come from one sample, sequenced in a study of T cells after yellow fever vaccination. TCRdb ran MiXCR on the 5' RACE reads and lists one entry per CDR3 protein. This table holds approximately 550,000 distinct CDR3 sequences, roughly 21% found once. Sequenced here: PBMCs, sampled 15 days after the yellow fever booster vaccination. The receptors stem from a man aged 25 to 45 who received the YFV17D yellow fever vaccine.

The chain is built from TRBV7-8 and TRBJ2-5, with 7 positions matching TRBD1. Unmatched junction bases numbered 6, after V lost 1 base and J lost 4 bases. This CDR3 region has 15 residues. Germline V CDR1 and CDR2: SGHVS, FQNEAQ. The CDR3 protein is CASSLVRTGGETQYF. Written as DNA, the CDR3 is TGTGCCAGCAGCTTAGTGAGGACAGGAGGAGAGACCCAGTACTTC.

This clonotype was counted only a few times. The chain carries TRBV11-1 and TRBJ2-3; 8 nucleotides agree with TRBD2. Trimming took 7 bases from V and 2 from J; bases not matched to a gene: 23. The CDR3 has 20 residues. Germline CDR1 reads SGHAT; CDR2 reads FQDESV (reference sequence). DNA of the CDR3: TGTGCCAGCAACTCGCGCCCCGGGAAGGCGGGAGGCAGCATCACAGATACGCAGTATTTT. It encodes CASNSRPGKAGGSITDTQYF.

The chain is built from TRBV14 and TRBJ2-1; 7 bases agree with TRBD2. From germline, CDR1 is SGHDN and CDR2 FVKESK. The CDR3 spans 15 residues. V dropped 1 base and J dropped 3; count of bases not matched to a gene: 3. In DNA, the CDR3 is TGTGCCAGCAGCCAAGCAGCGGGGTACTACAATGAGCAGTTCTTC. Its translation is CASSQAAGYYNEQFF.

This clonotype showed up just a few times. The chain couples TRBV28 to TRBJ2-1; TRBD2 agrees at 7 bases. Germline loops: CDR1 MDHEN, CDR2 SYDVKM. V lost 8 bases, J lost 0 bases, and 4 bases stayed unmatched. CDR3 length: 14 amino acids. The CDR3 nucleotides read TGTGCCAGCCAGCGGGGAAACTCCTACAATGAGCAGTTCTTC. Translating gives CASQRGNSYNEQFF.

This clonotype was seen only a few times. Relative to the germline gene, one junction end is altered; a read error may explain this. The chain recombines TRBV2 with TRBJ2-3; TRBD2 is a possible D gene (6 bases). Germline CDR1 is SNHLY and CDR2 is FYNNEI. CDR3 length equals 14 residues. In nucleotides, the CDR3 is TGTGCCAGCAAGAGGGACTCTAGCACAGACACGCAGTATTTT. Translated, it gives CASKRDSSTDTQYF. The entire variable domain, with the rest obtained from reference TRBV2 and TRBJ2-3, is as follows: EPEVTQTPSHQVTQMGQEVILRCVPISNHLYFYWYRQILGQKVEFLVSFYNNEISEKSEIFDDQFSVERPDGSNFTLKIRSTKLEDSAMYFCASKRDSSTDTQYFGPGTRLTVL.

About this clonotype itself: A read error is possible here, since a much larger clone lies one base away. The rearrangement uses TRBV7-2 and TRBJ2-7, with a tentative D call TRBD1 (7 bases). The CDR3 is 13 residues long. CDR1 and CDR2 (germline): SGHTA, FQGNSA. V was trimmed by 6 bases and J by 2 bases, leaving 11 bases between them. The CDR3 nucleotides are TGTGCCAGCAGGCGGGACAGACCCTACGAGCAGTACTTC. Encoded protein: CASRRDRPYEQYF.

The chain combines TRBV2 with TRBJ1-5; D is unresolved. Germline V gives CDR1 SNHLY, CDR2 FYNNEI. The CDR3 length is 11 residues. With 8 bases removed from V and 4 bases from J, the gap between germline ends came to 6 bases. CDR3 in amino acids: CASGENQPQHF. In nucleotides, the CDR3 is TGTGCCAGCGGGGAGAATCAGCCCCAGCATTTT.

J is TRBJ2-3 and V is TRBV5-6; D is unresolved. Germline V lookup: CDR1 SGHDT, CDR2 YYEEEE. CDR3 size: 14 residues. Trimming took 2 bases from V and 1 from J, leaving 8 bases between them. CDR3 region: CASSFWVGTDTQYF. The CDR3 bases are TGTGCCAGCAGCTTCTGGGTCGGCACAGATACGCAGTATTTT.

The chain joins TRBV7-9 to TRBJ2-3; 13 bases map to TRBD2. Germline lookup yields CDR1 SEHNR and CDR2 FQNEAQ (reference sequence). V trimming: 7 bases; J trimming: 4 bases; junction bases outside the gene matches: 5. The CDR3 is made up of 15 amino acids. CDR3 bases: TGTGCCAGCACCCTACTAGCGGGGGGGTCAGATACGCAGTATTTT. It encodes CASTLLAGGSDTQYF.

This clonotype was seen a handful of times. J is TRBJ2-1 and V is TRBV20-1; D is perhaps TRBD1 (5 bases). The CDR3 runs to 15 residues. Trimming took off 5 bases at V and 2 bases at J, with 16 bases between the two ends. Germline-derived CDR1 and CDR2 are DFQATT and SNEGSKA (reference sequence). In nucleotides, the CDR3 is TGCAGTGCTCCCACCTCCAGGGTTACCTACAATGAGCAGTTCTTC. Residues: CSAPTSRVTYNEQFF.

This chain connects TRBV7-2 to TRBJ2-1; a possible D gene is TRBD1 (5 bases). The CDR3 runs 13 residues. Trimming pared 5 bases from V and 8 bases from J, leaving 13 bases between. The germline gives CDR1 SGHTA, CDR2 FQGNSA. In nucleotides, the CDR3 is TGTGCCAGCAGCCTACAGATAGGGGATGAGCAGTTCTTC. Translating it yields CASSLQIGDEQFF.

The V and J genes are TRBV20-1 and TRBJ2-1; maybe TRBD1 (5 bases). Germline lookup yields CDR1 DFQATT and CDR2 SNEGSKA (reference sequence). CDR3 length equals 15 residues. V lost 6 bases and J lost 2, with 17 bases in between. The CDR3 sequence: CSARQHLGTYNEQFF. In nucleotides, the CDR3 is TGCAGTGCCCGACAGCACCTGGGGACCTACAATGAGCAGTTCTTC.

This clonotype was counted a few times. This chain joins TRBV28 and TRBJ2-7; no clear D. The V end was cut by 1 base, the J end by 4 bases, with 17 bases between. The germline V gene has CDR1 MDHEN and CDR2 SYDVKM. This CDR3 comprises 16 residues. The CDR3 nucleotides read TGTGCCAGCAGTTTATTCGGTCCGCAGCAGTCATACGAGCAGTACTTC. This codes for CASSLFGPQQSYEQYF.

The sample holds a few counts of this clonotype. The chain has TRBV29-1 and TRBJ2-5; TRBD2 agrees at 13 bases. In germline, CDR1 is SQVTM, CDR2 ANQGSEA. The ends lost 2 bases at V and 5 bases at J; junction bases unmatched: 5. The CDR3 loop spans 15 amino acids. The CDR3 sequence is CSVEKTSGRFETQYF. CDR3 coding DNA: TGCAGCGTTGAAAAGACTAGCGGGAGGTTTGAGACCCAGTACTTC.

The chain links TRBV7-3 to TRBJ2-1; TRBD2 aligns across 7 bases. The V segment lost 2 bases and the J segment 5 bases; nucleotides outside the gene matches: 6. CDR1 is SGHTA, CDR2 FQGTGA, per germline. This CDR3 is 15 amino acids long. As DNA, the CDR3 is TGTGCCAGCAGCTTAGCCCCGGGACTAAACAATGAGCAGTTCTTC. This translates into CASSLAPGLNNEQFF.

This clonotype showed up just a few times. This sequence joins TRBV4-3 and TRBJ1-3; D remains ambiguous. Germline V lookup: CDR1 LGHNA, CDR2 YSLEER. Trimming cost V 1 base and J 0 bases, with 7 bases left between them. This CDR3 spans 15 amino acids. This chain's CDR3 is CASSQGFNSGNTIYF. CDR3 nucleotides: TGCGCCAGCAGCCAAGGGTTCAACTCTGGAAACACCATATATTTT.

This chain links TRBV5-4 with TRBJ2-1; TRBD2 aligns across 7 bases. The germline V gene encodes CDR1 SGHNT and CDR2 YYREEE (reference sequence). This CDR3 is 15 amino acids long. Unmatched junction bases numbered 5, after V lost 1 base and J lost 4 bases. The CDR3 DNA reads as TGTGCCAGCAGCTTGTCACTAGCGTTGTACAATGAGCAGTTCTTC. Amino acid sequence: CASSLSLALYNEQFF. The variable domain in full, completed from reference TRBV5-4 and TRBJ2-1, reads ETGVTQSPTHLIKTRGQQVTLRCSSQSGHNTVSWYQQALGQGPQFIFQYYREEENGRGNFPPRFSGLQFPNYSSELNVNALELDDSALYLCASSLSLALYNEQFFGPGTRLTVL.

The sample holds a few counts of this clonotype. The chain joins TRBV12-3 or TRBV12-4 to TRBJ2-1, with D possibly matching TRBD1 (5 bases). V was clipped by 4 bases and J by 2 bases, with 15 bases between them. The CDR3 consists of 16 residues. CDR3 sequence: CASSSEQGKPYNEQFF. The CDR3 region has the DNA TGTGCCAGCAGTTCCGAGCAGGGAAAACCCTACAATGAGCAGTTCTTC.

The gene calls are TRBV7-2 and TRBJ2-7, with 7 bases aligning to TRBD1. The junction had 7 bases not matched to a gene; V was cut back by 9 bases and J by 2 bases. Per germline, CDR1 SGHTA and CDR2 FQGNSA. The CDR3 covers 13 residues. CDR3 sequence: CARTRDRAYEQYF. Written as DNA, the CDR3 is TGTGCCAGAACCCGGGACAGAGCCTACGAGCAGTACTTC.

V gene TRBV21-1 combines with J gene TRBJ2-2. TRBV21-1 is flagged as a pseudogene. The CDR3 length is 12 residues. As DNA, the CDR3 is TGTGCCAGCAGCAACCAATCCGGGGAGCTGTTTTTT. Protein sequence: CASSNQSGELFF.

This chain joins TRBV20-1 and TRBJ2-2; unclear D gene. The V end was cut by 8 bases, the J end by 0 bases, with 10 bases between. This CDR3 is built from 13 residues. CDR1 DFQATT and CDR2 SNEGSKA come from the germline V gene (reference sequence). The CDR3: CSCSRPNTGELFF. The CDR3 nucleotides read TGCAGTTGTAGCAGACCGAACACCGGGGAGCTGTTTTTT.

This clonotype was seen a handful of times. The chain combines TRBV20-1 with TRBJ2-1; TRBD1 agrees at 7 bases. V shed 6 bases, J shed 2 bases, and the junction held 10 bases outside the gene matches. The CDR3 sequence is 15 residues long. CDR1 and CDR2 (germline): DFQATT, SNEGSKA (reference sequence). CDR3 nucleotide sequence: TGCAGTGCCCCCTACGGGCAGGGGGCCTACAATGAGCAGTTCTTC. Amino acids: CSAPYGQGAYNEQFF.